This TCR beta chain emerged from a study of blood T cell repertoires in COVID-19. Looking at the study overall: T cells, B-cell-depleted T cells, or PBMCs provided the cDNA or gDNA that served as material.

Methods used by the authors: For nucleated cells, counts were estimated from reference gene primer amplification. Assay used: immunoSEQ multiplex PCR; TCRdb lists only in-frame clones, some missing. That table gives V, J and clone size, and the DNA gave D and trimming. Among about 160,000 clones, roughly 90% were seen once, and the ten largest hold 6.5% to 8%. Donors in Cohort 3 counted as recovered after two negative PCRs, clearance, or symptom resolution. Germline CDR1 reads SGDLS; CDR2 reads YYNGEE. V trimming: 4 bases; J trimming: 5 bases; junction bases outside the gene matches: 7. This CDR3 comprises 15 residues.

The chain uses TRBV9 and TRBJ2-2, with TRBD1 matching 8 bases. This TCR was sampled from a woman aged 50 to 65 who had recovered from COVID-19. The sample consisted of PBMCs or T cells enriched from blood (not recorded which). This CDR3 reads CASSPSTGGTGELFF. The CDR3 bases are TGTGCCAGCAGCCCGTCCACAGGGGGAACCGGGGAGCTGTTTTTT.